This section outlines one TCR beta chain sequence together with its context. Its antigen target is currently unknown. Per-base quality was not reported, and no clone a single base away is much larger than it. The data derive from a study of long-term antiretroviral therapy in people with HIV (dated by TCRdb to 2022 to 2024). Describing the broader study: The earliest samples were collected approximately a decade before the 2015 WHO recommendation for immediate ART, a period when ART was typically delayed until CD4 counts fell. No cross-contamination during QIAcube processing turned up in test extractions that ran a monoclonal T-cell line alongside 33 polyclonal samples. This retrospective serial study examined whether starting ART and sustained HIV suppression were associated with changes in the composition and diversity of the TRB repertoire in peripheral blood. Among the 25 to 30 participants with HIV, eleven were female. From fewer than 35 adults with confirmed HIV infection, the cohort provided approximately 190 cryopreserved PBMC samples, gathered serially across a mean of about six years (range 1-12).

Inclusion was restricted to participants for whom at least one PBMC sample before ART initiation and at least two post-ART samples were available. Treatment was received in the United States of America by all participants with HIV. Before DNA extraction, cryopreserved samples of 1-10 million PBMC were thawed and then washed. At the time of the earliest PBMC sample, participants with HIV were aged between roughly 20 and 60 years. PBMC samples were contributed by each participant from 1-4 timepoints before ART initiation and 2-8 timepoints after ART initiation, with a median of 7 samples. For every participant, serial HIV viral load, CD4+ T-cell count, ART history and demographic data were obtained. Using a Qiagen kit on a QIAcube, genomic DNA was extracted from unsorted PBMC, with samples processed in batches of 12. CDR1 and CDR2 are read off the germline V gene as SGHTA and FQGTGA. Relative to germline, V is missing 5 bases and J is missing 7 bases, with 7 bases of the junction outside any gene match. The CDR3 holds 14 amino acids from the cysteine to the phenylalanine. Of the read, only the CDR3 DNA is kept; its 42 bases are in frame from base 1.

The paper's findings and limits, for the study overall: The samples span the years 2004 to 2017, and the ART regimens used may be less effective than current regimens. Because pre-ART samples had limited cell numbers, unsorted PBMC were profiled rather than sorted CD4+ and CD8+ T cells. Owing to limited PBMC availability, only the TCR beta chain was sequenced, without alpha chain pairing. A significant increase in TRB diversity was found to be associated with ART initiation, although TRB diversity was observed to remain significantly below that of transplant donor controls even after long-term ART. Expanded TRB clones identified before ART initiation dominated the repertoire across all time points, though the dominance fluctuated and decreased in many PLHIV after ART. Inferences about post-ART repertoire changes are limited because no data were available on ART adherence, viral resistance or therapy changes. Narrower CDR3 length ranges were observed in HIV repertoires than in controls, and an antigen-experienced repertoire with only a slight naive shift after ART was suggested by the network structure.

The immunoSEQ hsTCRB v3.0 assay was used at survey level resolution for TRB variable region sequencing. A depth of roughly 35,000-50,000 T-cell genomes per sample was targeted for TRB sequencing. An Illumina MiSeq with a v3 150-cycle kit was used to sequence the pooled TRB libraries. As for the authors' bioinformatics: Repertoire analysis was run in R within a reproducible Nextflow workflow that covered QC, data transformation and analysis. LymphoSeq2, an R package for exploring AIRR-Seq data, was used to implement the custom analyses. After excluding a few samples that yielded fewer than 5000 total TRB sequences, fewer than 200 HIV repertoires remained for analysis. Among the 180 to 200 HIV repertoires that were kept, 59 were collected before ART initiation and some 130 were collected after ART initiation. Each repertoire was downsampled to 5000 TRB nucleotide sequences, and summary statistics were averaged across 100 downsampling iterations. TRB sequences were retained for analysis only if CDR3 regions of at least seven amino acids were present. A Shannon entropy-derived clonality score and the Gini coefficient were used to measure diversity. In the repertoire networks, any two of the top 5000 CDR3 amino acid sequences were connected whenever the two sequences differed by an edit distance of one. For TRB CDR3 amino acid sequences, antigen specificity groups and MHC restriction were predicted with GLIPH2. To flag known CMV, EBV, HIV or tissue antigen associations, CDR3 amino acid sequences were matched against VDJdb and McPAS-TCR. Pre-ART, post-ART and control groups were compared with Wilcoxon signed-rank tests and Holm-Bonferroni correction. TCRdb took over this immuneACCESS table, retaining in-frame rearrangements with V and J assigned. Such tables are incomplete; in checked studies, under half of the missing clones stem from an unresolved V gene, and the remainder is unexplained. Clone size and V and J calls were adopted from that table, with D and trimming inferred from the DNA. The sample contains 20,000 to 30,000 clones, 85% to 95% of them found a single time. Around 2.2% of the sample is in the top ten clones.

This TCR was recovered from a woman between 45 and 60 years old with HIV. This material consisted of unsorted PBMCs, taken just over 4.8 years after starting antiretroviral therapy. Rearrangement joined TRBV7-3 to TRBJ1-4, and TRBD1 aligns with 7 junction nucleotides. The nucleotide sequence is TGTGCCAGCAGCCTACAGGGGTTAGGTGAAAAACTGTTTTTT. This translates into CASSLQGLGEKLFF.